This record concerns one TCR beta chain sequence. Its target is not known. Germline V gene lookup returns CDR1 LNHDA and CDR2 SQIVND (reference sequence). CDR3 length: 15 amino acids. Trimming removed 3 bases at V and 5 bases at J, with 13 bases between. This entry is derived from a study of T cells in localized non-small cell lung cancer. Only in-frame clones appear in the TCRdb table, and some are missing; sequencing was by immunoSEQ multiplex PCR. The sample yields tens of thousands of clones, more than 75% seen once. The study's findings and limits: Appearance in adjacent lung was seen for a median 57 of the top 100 tumor clones. Exceeding tumor, uninvolved adjacent lung had the highest T cell clonality. Longer overall survival was linked to higher blood T cell density.

The sample here was peripheral blood, taken before any cancer treatment. The chain combines TRBV19 with TRBJ1-4; possibly TRBD1 for D (5 bases). The TCR sequence derives from a woman aged 40 to 75 with stage I squamous cell lung carcinoma. In nucleotides, the CDR3 is TGTGCCAGTAGTATCACAGGACCAAGGAATGAAAAACTGTTTTTT. This sequence encodes CASSITGPRNEKLFF.